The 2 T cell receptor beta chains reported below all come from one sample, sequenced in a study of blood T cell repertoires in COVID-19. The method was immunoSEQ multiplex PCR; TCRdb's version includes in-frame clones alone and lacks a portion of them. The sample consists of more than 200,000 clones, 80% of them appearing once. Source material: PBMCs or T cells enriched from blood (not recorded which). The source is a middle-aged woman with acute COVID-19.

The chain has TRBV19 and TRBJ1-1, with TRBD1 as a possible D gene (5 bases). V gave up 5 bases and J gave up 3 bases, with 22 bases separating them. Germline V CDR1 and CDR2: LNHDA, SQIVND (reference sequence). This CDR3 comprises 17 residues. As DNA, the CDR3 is TGTGCCAGTAGTCCCAGAACCCGGGGGGGAGGGGACACTGAAGCTTTCTTT. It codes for CASSPRTRGGGDTEAFF.

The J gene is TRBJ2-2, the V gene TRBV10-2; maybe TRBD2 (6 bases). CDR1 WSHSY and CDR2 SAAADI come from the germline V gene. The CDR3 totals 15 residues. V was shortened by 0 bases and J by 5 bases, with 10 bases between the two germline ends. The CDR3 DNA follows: TGCGCCAGCAGTGAGTCAGGGAGGATGACCGGGGAGCTGTTTTTT. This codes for CASSESGRMTGELFF.